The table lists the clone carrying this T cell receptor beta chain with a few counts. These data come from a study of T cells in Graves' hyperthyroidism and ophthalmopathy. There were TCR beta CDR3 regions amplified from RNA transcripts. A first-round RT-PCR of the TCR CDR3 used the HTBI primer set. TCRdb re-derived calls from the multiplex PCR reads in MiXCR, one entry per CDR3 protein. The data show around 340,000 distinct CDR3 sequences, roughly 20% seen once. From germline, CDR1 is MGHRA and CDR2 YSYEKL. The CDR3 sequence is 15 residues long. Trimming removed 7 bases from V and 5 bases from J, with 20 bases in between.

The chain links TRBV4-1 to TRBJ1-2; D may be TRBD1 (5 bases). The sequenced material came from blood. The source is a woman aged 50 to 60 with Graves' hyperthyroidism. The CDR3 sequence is CASTLTERDDYGYTF. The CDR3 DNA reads TGCGCCAGCACCCTGACAGAGCGGGATGATTATGGCTACACCTTC.